These 5 T cell receptor beta chains came from one sample sequenced in a study of blood T cells in healthy people across ages (dated by TCRdb to 2014 to 2015). The library was prepared using 5' RACE. This sample was sequenced with an Illumina HiSeq 2500. The second PCR ran for roughly 7 to 11 cycles and used a J-beta primer mix along with a sample-barcoded 5' primer. The raw public data were reprocessed by TCRdb itself: fastp quality trimming at Q25, MiXCR clonotype calling, in-frame beta chains only. Duplicate CDR3 protein sequences are folded into a single record with the most common DNA and genes. The sample table contains 890,000 or so distinct CDR3 sequences; only one count was recorded for around 62% of them. 28% of the sample rests with the top ten. The source material was blood. These receptors were obtained from a young man in good health.

The CDR3 loop is CATSRKDRLDTGELFF. The CDR3 nucleotides are TGTGCCACCAGCAGAAAGGACAGATTGGACACCGGGGAGCTGTTTTTT. This chain links TRBV15 with TRBJ2-2, with D tentatively TRBD1 (6 bases). CDR1 is LNHNV, CDR2 YYDKDF, per germline (reference sequence). This CDR3 has 16 amino acids. Trimming cost V 2 bases and J 3 bases, with 13 bases left between them.

This chain links TRBV14 with TRBJ2-3; TRBD2 aligns across 7 bases. Trimming at V came to 0 bases and at J to 3 bases, leaving 3 bases not matched to a gene. The CDR3 covers 15 residues. Germline V lookup: CDR1 SGHDN, CDR2 FVKESK. The CDR3 coding sequence is TGTGCCAGCAGCCAAGATGGGGAGGGGACAGATACGCAGTATTTT. Translated, it gives CASSQDGEGTDTQYF.

This clonotype was observed a few times. A much larger clonotype is one base distant, so this may be a read error. The V gene is TRBV3-1, the J gene TRBJ2-7; D not resolved. V lost 5 bases to trimming and J lost 3 bases, with 5 bases between them. This CDR3 comprises 11 residues. Germline CDR1 LGHDT, CDR2 YNNKEL (reference sequence). The CDR3 is CASSGFYEQYF. The CDR3 DNA follows: TGTGCCAGCAGCGGATTCTACGAGCAGTACTTC.

On this clonotype itself: At one of its ends the junction is not consistent with the germline gene, which may arise from a read error. The genes are TRBV7-9 and TRBJ1-4, with 8 bases matching TRBD1. This CDR3 contains 15 residues. Germline CDR1 and CDR2: SEHNR and FQNEAQ (reference sequence). The CDR3 nucleotides read TGTGCCTGCAGCTTCATAGGACAGGGTAATGAAAAACTGTTTTTT. It translates to CACSFIGQGNEKLFF.

The rearrangement links TRBV12-3 or TRBV12-4 to TRBJ2-7, with 7 bases that match TRBD1. This CDR3 comprises 17 residues. V lost 6 bases to trimming and J lost 0 bases; unmatched junction nucleotides: 14. The CDR3 bases are TGTGCCAGCAGATACGGGACAGATCCTTTTTACTCCTACGAGCAGTACTTC. This encodes CASRYGTDPFYSYEQYF.